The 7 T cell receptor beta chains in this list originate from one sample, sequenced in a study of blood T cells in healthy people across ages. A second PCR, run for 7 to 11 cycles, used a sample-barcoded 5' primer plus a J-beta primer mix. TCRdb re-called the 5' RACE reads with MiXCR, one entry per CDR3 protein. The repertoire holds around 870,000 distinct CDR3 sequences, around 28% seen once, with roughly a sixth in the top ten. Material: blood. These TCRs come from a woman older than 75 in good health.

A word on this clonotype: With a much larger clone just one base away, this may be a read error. CDR3: CASSSGRNQPQRF. CDR3 DNA: TGTGCCAGCAGCTCTGGGAGAAATCAGCCCCAGCGTTTT. The V call is TRBV6-2 or TRBV6-3, the J call TRBJ1-5; D uncertain. The germline gives CDR1 MNHEY, CDR2 SVGEGT. CDR3 length equals 13 residues.

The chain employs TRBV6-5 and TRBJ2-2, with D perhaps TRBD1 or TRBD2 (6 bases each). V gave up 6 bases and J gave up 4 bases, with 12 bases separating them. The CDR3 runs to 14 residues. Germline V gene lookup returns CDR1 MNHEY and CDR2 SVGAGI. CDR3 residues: CASRLQGGTGELFF. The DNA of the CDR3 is TGTGCCAGCAGATTACAGGGAGGCACCGGGGAGCTGTTTTTT.

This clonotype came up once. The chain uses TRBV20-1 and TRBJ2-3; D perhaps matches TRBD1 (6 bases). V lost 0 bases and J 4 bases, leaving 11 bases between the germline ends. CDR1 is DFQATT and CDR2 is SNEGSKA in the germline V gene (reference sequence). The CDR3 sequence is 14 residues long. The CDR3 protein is CSARDGQGPDTQYF. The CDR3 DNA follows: TGCAGTGCTAGAGATGGTCAGGGGCCAGATACGCAGTATTTT.

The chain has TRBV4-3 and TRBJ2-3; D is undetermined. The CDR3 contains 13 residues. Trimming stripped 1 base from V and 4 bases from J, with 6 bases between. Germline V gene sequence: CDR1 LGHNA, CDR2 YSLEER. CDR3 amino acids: CASSQVRSDTQYF. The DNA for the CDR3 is TGCGCCAGCAGCCAAGTTAGATCAGATACGCAGTATTTT.

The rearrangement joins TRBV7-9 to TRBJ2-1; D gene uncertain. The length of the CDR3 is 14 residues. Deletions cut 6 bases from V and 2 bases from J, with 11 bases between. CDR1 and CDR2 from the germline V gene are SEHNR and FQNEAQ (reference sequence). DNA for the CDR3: TGTGCCAGCAGTCATCTGAGGACCTACAATGAGCAGTTCTTC. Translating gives CASSHLRTYNEQFF.

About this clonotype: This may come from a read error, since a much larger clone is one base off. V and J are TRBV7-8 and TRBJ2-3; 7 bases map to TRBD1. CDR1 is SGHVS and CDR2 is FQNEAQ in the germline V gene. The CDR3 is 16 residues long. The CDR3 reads CASSLFDRVETDMQYF. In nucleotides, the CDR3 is TGTGCCAGCAGCTTATTCGACAGGGTTGAAACAGATATGCAGTATTTT.

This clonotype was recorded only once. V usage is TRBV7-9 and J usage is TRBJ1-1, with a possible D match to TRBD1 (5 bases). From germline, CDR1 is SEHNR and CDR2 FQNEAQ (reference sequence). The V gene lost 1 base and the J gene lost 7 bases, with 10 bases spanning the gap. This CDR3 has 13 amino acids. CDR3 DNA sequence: TGTGCCAGCAGCTTAGACGCAGGGCGTGAAGCTTTCTTT. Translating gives CASSLDAGREAFF. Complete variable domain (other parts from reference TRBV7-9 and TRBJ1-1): DTGVSQNPRHKITKRGQNVTFRCDPISEHNRLYWYRQTLGQGPEFLTYFQNEAQLEKSRLLSDRFSAERPKGSFSTLEIQRTEQGDSAMYLCASSLDAGREAFFGQGTRLTVV.